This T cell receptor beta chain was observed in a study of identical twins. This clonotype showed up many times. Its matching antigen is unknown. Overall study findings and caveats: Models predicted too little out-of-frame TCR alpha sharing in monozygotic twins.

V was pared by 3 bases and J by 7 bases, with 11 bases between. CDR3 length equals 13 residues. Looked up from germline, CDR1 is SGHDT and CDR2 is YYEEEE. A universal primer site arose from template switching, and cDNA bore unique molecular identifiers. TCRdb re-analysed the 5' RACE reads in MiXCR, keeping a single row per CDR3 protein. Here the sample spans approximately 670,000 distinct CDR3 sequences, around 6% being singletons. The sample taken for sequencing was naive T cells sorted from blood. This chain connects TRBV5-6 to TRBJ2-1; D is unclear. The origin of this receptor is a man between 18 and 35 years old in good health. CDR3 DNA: TGTGCCAGCAGCTCCAGAGACCAGAATGAGCAGTTCTTC. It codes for CASSSRDQNEQFF.